Included here is one TCR beta chain sequence, with context. The data belong to a study of sequential checkpoint blockade in melanoma. Using immunoSEQ multiplex PCR, the repertoire was profiled, and TCRdb retains in-frame clones only, with some absent. Here the sample spans about 7,100 clones, more than 25% being singletons. As for treatment: randomized to nivolumab then ipilimumab (arm A) or the reverse (arm B). This CDR3 has 15 residues. Trimming took 0 bases from V and 1 from J, leaving 13 bases between them. Per the germline V gene, CDR1 is SQVTM and CDR2 is ANQGSEA. Sequencing was performed on tumor tissue (inferred from file names), taken from a patient given nivolumab and ipilimumab in sequence. V and J are TRBV29-1 and TRBJ2-7, with D possibly called TRBD1 or TRBD2 (5 bases each). This receptor was taken from a human donor with melanoma. The chain's CDR3 is CSVEDSGPGSYEQYF. CDR3 nucleotides: TGCAGCGTTGAAGATTCGGGGCCGGGTTCCTACGAGCAGTACTTC.